By share, the clone carrying this T cell receptor (beta chain) ranks as medium-sized. Original handling: Estimated nucleated cell counts came from reference gene primer amplification. The repertoire was sequenced with immunoSEQ multiplex PCR; TCRdb's copy has only in-frame clones and lacks some. That table is the source of V, J and clone size, and D and trimming were worked out from the DNA. The repertoire holds about 65,000 clones, about nine tenths seen once, with about 1.3% in the top ten. This specimen comes from a study of blood T cell repertoires in COVID-19. The J segment lost 3 bases and the V segment lost 0 bases, leaving 10 bases of the junction unmatched. The CDR3 contains 17 residues. Germline values: CDR1 SGHAT, CDR2 FQNNGV.

The chain carries TRBV11-2 and TRBJ2-7; 8 positions match TRBD2. The clonotype comes from a man aged 55 to 70 with acute or convalescent COVID-19. The specimen was peripheral blood. The DNA of the CDR3 is TGTGCCAGCAGCTTAGATTGGGCGGGGGGAAGTGGCTACGAGCAGTACTTC. Encoded protein: CASSLDWAGGSGYEQYF.